These T cell receptor beta chains were read from a single sample in a study of T cell repertoires in cytomegalovirus infection. In TCRdb, the reads were re-called with MiXCR into one record per CDR3 protein. The data show 120,000 to 150,000 distinct CDR3 sequences, under 8% seen once. What was sequenced was PBMCs. The origin of the receptors is a human donor in good health (CMV status not recorded). Some clones in this sample may be carry-over from other donors' samples. Both conserved end residues are part of each CDR3. The order of the fields is J gene, V gene, CDR3 protein.

j_gene: TRBJ1-5
v_gene: TRBV2
CDR3aa: CASTDSLDAQPQHF

j_gene: TRBJ1-5
v_gene: TRBV20-1
CDR3aa: CSASGGGFNQPQHF

j_gene: TRBJ1-2
v_gene: TRBV29-1
CDR3aa: CSVEVNYGYTF

j_gene: TRBJ2-3
v_gene: TRBV4-3
CDR3aa: CASSQAVGGAADTQYF

j_gene: TRBJ1-4
v_gene: TRBV5-1
CDR3aa: CASSLKREVGEKLFF

j_gene: TRBJ2-1
v_gene: TRBV5-4
CDR3aa: CASSFPAGGASDEQFF

j_gene: TRBJ2-3
v_gene: TRBV14
CDR3aa: CASSLTGLWGDTQYF

j_gene: TRBJ2-3
v_gene: TRBV5-4
CDR3aa: CASSMSRQGVDTQYF

j_gene: TRBJ2-7
v_gene: TRBV7-9
CDR3aa: CASSFSTGVGEQYF

j_gene: TRBJ2-7
v_gene: TRBV28
CDR3aa: CASSLTGPNEQYF

j_gene: TRBJ1-1
v_gene: TRBV20-1
CDR3aa: CSAASGRGITEAFF

j_gene: TRBJ1-1
v_gene: TRBV28
CDR3aa: CASPPSRENTEAFF

j_gene: TRBJ2-1
v_gene: TRBV11-2
CDR3aa: CASSLETGISSYNEQFF

j_gene: TRBJ1-2
v_gene: TRBV28
CDR3aa: CASSLSGSRGDYGYTF

j_gene: TRBJ2-7
v_gene: TRBV14
CDR3aa: CASSQAYEQYF

j_gene: TRBJ1-1
v_gene: TRBV7-8
CDR3aa: CASSPGTGRRTEAFF

j_gene: TRBJ2-5
v_gene: TRBV20-1
CDR3aa: CSANPTGAFPQYF

j_gene: TRBJ1-1
v_gene: TRBV6-2/TRBV6-3
CDR3aa: CASSYSIGTNTEAFF

j_gene: TRBJ2-2
v_gene: TRBV20-1
CDR3aa: CSAKQLANTGELFF

j_gene: TRBJ1-1
v_gene: TRBV6-6
CDR3aa: CASSQGLEAFF

j_gene: TRBJ2-3
v_gene: TRBV7-2
CDR3aa: CASSLAGGAGADTQYF

j_gene: TRBJ1-5
v_gene: TRBV19
CDR3aa: CASSIGGTRYQPQHF

j_gene: TRBJ2-1
v_gene: TRBV20-1
CDR3aa: CSGRLAGGRHRNEQFF

j_gene: TRBJ2-7
v_gene: TRBV20-1
CDR3aa: CSARARTDYEQYF

j_gene: TRBJ2-7
v_gene: TRBV5-4
CDR3aa: CASSLSDRFYEQYF

j_gene: TRBJ1-2
v_gene: TRBV19
CDR3aa: CASSLYLPTGPNYGYTF

j_gene: TRBJ1-1
v_gene: TRBV7-8
CDR3aa: CASSLAGRGTEAFF

j_gene: TRBJ2-5
v_gene: TRBV14
CDR3aa: CASSHENREETQYF

j_gene: TRBJ1-4
v_gene: TRBV7-2
CDR3aa: CASSLAGQGSEKLFF

j_gene: TRBJ2-4
v_gene: TRBV7-9
CDR3aa: CASSPGGGGARQAKNIQYF

j_gene: TRBJ2-1
v_gene: TRBV7-2
CDR3aa: CASSLLGPPYNEQFF

j_gene: TRBJ2-2
v_gene: TRBV11-3
CDR3aa: CASSRTANTGELFF

j_gene: TRBJ1-2
v_gene: TRBV20-1
CDR3aa: CSAIGQGGGYTF

j_gene: TRBJ1-2
v_gene: TRBV3-1
CDR3aa: CASSQMGGYTF

j_gene: TRBJ1-2
v_gene: TRBV7-2
CDR3aa: CASSSRTGWGYTF

j_gene: TRBJ2-1
v_gene: TRBV29-1
CDR3aa: CSVAWTEPGEQFF

j_gene: TRBJ2-7
v_gene: TRBV6-5
CDR3aa: CASSYSGGPYEQYF

j_gene: TRBJ1-1
v_gene: TRBV7-3
CDR3aa: CASSFGGGNTEAFF

j_gene: TRBJ2-5
v_gene: TRBV5-1
CDR3aa: CASSLSTSRGQETQYF

j_gene: TRBJ1-5
v_gene: TRBV28
CDR3aa: CASSQLTGGDNQPQHF

j_gene: TRBJ1-6
v_gene: TRBV7-2
CDR3aa: CASSLSSPLHF

j_gene: TRBJ2-3
v_gene: TRBV7-2
CDR3aa: CASSQPAGGRTDTQYF

j_gene: TRBJ1-1
v_gene: TRBV7-4
CDR3aa: CASSLVREANTEAFF

j_gene: TRBJ2-7
v_gene: TRBV28
CDR3aa: CASRLTGGGGEQYF

j_gene: TRBJ1-1
v_gene: TRBV19
CDR3aa: CASSIPGPEAFF

j_gene: TRBJ2-7
v_gene: TRBV29-1
CDR3aa: CSGTGPSYEQYF

j_gene: TRBJ2-3
v_gene: TRBV19
CDR3aa: CASSIGQGSTDTQYF